The clone carrying this T cell receptor (beta chain) was counted ten times or more. Germline CDR1 reads MDHEN; CDR2 reads SYDVKM. The V end was cut by 6 bases, the J end by 6 bases, with 17 bases between. This CDR3 region has 14 residues. All TCR cDNA molecules were individually tagged with a unique molecular identifier. TCRdb reprocessed the 5' RACE reads via MiXCR and lists one record per CDR3 protein. The sample shows about 120,000 distinct CDR3 sequences, more than 10% of them seen only once. Time point here: blood at routine non-recurrence follow-up after resection. No cell sorting; template was whole RNA from tumor, lung tissue or PBMC. This specimen belongs to a study of spatial heterogeneity in lung cancer. Study summary: Consistently, beta-chain sequences turned up in larger numbers than alpha-chain sequences did.

This TCR derives from a male donor with early-stage non-small cell lung cancer. This rearrangement joins TRBV28 to TRBJ2-5, with D possibly TRBD2 on 7 matching bases. The sample consisted of PBMCs, taken at follow-up. CDR3 loop: CASSLGGAVKTQYF. As DNA, the CDR3 is TGTGCCAGCAGCCTAGGGGGGGCGGTTAAGACCCAGTACTTC.